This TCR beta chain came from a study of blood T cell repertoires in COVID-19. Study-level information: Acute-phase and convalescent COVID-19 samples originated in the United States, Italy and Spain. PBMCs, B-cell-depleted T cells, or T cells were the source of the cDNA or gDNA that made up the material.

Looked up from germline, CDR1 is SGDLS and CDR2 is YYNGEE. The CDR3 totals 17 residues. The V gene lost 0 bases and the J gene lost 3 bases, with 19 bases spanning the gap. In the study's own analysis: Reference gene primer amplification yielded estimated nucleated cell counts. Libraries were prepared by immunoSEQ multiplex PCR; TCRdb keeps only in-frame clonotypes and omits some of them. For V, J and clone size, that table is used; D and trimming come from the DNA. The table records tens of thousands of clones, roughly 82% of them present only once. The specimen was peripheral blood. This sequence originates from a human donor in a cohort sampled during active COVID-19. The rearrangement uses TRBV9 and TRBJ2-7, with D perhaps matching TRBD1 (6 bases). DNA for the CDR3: TGTGCCAGCAGCGTAGCGGCCCGCCGGGACAACTACTACGAGCAGTACTTC. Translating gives CASSVAARRDNYYEQYF.